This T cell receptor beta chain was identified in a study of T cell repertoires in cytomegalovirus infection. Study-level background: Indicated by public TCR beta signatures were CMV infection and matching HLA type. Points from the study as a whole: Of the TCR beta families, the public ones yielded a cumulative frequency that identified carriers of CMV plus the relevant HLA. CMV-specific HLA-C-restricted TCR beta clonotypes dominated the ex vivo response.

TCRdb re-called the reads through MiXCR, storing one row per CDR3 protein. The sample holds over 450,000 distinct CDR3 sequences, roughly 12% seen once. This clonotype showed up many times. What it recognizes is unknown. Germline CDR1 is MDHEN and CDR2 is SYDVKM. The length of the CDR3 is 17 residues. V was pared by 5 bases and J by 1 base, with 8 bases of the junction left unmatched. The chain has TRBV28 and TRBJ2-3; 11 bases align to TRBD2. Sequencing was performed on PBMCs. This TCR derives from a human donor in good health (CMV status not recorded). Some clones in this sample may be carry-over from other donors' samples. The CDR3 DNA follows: TGTGCCAGCAGTCTCCGCTTACTAGCGGGAGGCACAGATACGCAGTATTTT. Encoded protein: CASSLRLLAGGTDTQYF.